This TCR beta chain was sequenced in a study of regulatory T cells in long-lasting Graves disease listed by TCRdb under 2021. Some background on the complete study: Persistent Graves' disease was defined as persistently positive TSH receptor autoantibodies together with antithyroid drug treatment for over 5 years. Persistent Graves' disease patients were compared with newly diagnosed Graves' disease patients by peripheral blood TCR sequencing and RNA sequencing. The study took place in China and was registered as a clinical trial. Antithyroid drugs had been taken for ten to twelve years on average by persistent Graves' disease patients in the clinical cohort. TCR sequencing covered 13 persistent and around 20 newly diagnosed Graves' disease patients, 33 samples in total.

This specimen's time point label, per the study, means: persistent/refractory GD, antithyroid drugs over 5 years with positive TRAb. For both TCR sequencing and RNA sequencing, RNA was extracted from PBMCs using TRIzol. The diagnosis of Graves' disease followed American Thyroid Association guidelines. Patients were recruited from an endocrinology department in Xi'an, China. From each patient, around 9 milliliters of peripheral blood was collected into an EDTA anticoagulant tube. PBMCs were isolated by Ficoll Paque Plus density gradient separation without further T cell sorting. RNA quality was checked with an Agilent 2100 Bioanalyzer and agarose gel, and concentration with a NanoDrop 2000. Findings and caveats that apply to the study as a whole: More public clonotypes were shared among persistent patients (roughly 3,000) than among newly diagnosed patients (966). Peripheral blood alone was examined, since thyroid tissue, which constituted the primary lesion, could not be accessed. Sequencing and analysis were restricted to the TCR beta chain. TRBV28, TRBJ1-2 and TRBJ2-5 were preferentially used in persistent disease, while TRBV20-1 and TRBJ2-1 were favored in newly diagnosed disease. The small sample size was acknowledged by the authors as a limitation that may reduce accuracy. Persistent Graves' disease patients showed lower TCR Shannon entropy and fewer highly expanded clones than newly diagnosed patients, suggesting clonal expansion.

For CDR1 and CDR2, the germline V gene lists KGHDR and SFDVKD. Inclusive of the bounding cysteine and phenylalanine, the CDR3 is 16 residues long. The only DNA kept is the CDR3, 48 bases in frame from the first base. V is cut back by 4 bases and J by 7 bases, with 10 bases in the junction unmatched. This clonotype was seen more than once but under ten times. This receptor's antigen is unknown. No qualities accompany the bases; no much larger clone lies one base away. The library relied on multiplex PCR. The reads were generated on an Illumina HiSeq 4000. iRepertoire HTBI primers and Arm-PCR amplification of CDR3 regions were used to construct TCR beta libraries. Before sequencing, the PCR products went through gel purification. The paper's processing steps were these. A total of fewer than 70 TRBV and under 15 TRBJ segments were identified across samples and were used for gene usage analysis of CDR3 amino acid clonotypes. COPE and FqMerger were used to merge filtered high-quality paired reads into contigs. BLAST was used to align contigs to IMGT TRBV, TRBD and TRBJ reference genes, and CDR3 was defined according to IMGT. Any clonotype with a frequency above 0.1% was counted as a highly expanded clone. Shannon entropy served as the measure of repertoire diversity, while the Gini coefficient captured V-J evenness. A clonotype found in more than one individual was treated as public. Starting from the raw public reads, TCRdb applied fastp trimming at Q25, assembled clones with MiXCR and retained in-frame beta chains. Entries that share a CDR3 protein sequence are merged under the most common genes and DNA. The V and J calls shown here were made by TCRdb, not taken from the authors' results. The sample profile shows hundreds of thousands of distinct CDR3 sequences; about 18% of them were found once. Clones ranked in the top ten supply approximately 31% of the sample.

This chain joins TRBV24-1 to TRBJ1-5; 9 junctional bases match TRBD1. This receptor was obtained from a female donor with Graves disease. Material: peripheral blood mononuclear cells (PBMCs), obtained when the disease was refractory, from a patient treated with antithyroid drugs. CDR3 region: CATSDAGTGFGQPQHF. The DNA sequence is as follows: TGTGCCACCAGTGACGCCGGGACAGGGTTCGGACAGCCCCAGCATTTT.